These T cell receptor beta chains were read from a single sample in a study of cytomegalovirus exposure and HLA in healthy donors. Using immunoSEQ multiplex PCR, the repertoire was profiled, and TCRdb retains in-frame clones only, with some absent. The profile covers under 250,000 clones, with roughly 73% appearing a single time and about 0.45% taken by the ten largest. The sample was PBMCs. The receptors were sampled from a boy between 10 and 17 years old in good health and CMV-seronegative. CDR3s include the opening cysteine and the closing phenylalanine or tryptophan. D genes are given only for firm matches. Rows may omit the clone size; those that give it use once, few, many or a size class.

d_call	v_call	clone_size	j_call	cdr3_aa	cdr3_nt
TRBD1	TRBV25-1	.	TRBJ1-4	CASSEYGTGGAYGEKLFF	TGTGCCAGCAGTGAATACGGGACAGGGGGCGCCTATGGTGAAAAACTGTTTTTT
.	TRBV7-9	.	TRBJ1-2	CASSFDRQEIYGYTF	TGTGCCAGCAGCTTTGACAGGCAGGAAATCTATGGCTACACCTTC
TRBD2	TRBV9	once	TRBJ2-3	CASSGYSGRGTDTQYF	TGTGCCAGCAGCGGATATAGCGGGAGGGGGACAGATACGCAGTATTTT
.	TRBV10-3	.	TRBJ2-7	CAISDLYSFYEQYF	TGTGCCATCAGTGATTTGTACAGCTTCTACGAGCAGTACTTC
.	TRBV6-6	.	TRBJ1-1	CASSQGPNTATEAFF	TGTGCCAGCAGCCAGGGTCCTAATACAGCTACTGAAGCTTTCTTT
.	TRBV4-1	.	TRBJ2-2	CASSPIRGMGGELFF	TGCGCCAGCAGCCCAATAAGGGGGATGGGAGGGGAGCTGTTTTTT
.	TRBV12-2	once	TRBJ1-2	CASRTITQAGGEVGVGGYTF	TGTGCAAGTCGCACCATCACCCAGGCGGGGGGCGAGGTTGGAGTGGGAGGCTACACCTTC
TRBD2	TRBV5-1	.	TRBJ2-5	CASSLRLAGGQETQYF	TGCGCCAGCAGCCTCCGACTAGCGGGGGGCCAAGAGACCCAGTACTTC
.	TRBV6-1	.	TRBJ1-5	CASSGQQGYQPQHF	TGTGCCAGCAGTGGCCAACAGGGCTATCAGCCCCAGCATTTT
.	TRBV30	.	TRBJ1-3	CAWSTFGTLLGNTIYF	TGTGCCTGGAGTACTTTCGGGACTCTATTGGGAAACACCATATATTTT
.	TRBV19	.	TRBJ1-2	CASSASPDSPYGYTF	TGTGCCAGTAGTGCTAGCCCGGACAGCCCCTATGGCTACACCTTC
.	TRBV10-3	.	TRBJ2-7	CAISEGRFTYEQYF	TGTGCCATCAGTGAGGGCCGATTTACCTACGAGCAGTACTTC
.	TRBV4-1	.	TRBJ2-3	CASSQLGGAGSTDTQYF	TGCGCCAGCAGCCAGCTGGGTGGGGCCGGGAGCACAGATACGCAGTATTTT
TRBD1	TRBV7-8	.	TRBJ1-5	CASGIDRVGQPQHF	TGTGCCAGCGGGATAGACAGGGTCGGTCAGCCCCAGCATTTT
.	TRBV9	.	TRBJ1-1	CASSAGTGNTEAFF	TGTGCCAGCAGCGCCGGGACTGGGAACACTGAAGCTTTCTTT
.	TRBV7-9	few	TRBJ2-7	CASSFDREALEQYF	TGTGCCAGCAGTTTCGACAGGGAGGCCCTCGAGCAGTACTTC
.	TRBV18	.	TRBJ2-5	CASSRPQETQYF	TGTGCCAGCTCACGGCCCCAAGAGACCCAGTACTTC
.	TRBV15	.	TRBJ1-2	CATSRDPQGNVGYTF	TGTGCCACCAGCAGAGATCCACAGGGAAATGTAGGCTACACCTTC
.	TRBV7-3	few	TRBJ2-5	CASSLRGARETQYF	TGTGCCAGCAGCTTACGGGGGGCGCGGGAGACCCAGTACTTC
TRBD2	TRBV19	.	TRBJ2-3	CASSFLAGDRTDTQYF	TGTGCCAGTAGTTTCCTAGCGGGGGACCGCACAGATACGCAGTATTTT
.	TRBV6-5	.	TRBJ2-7	CASSPGLTYEQYF	TGTGCCAGCAGTCCGGGACTGACCTACGAGCAGTACTTC
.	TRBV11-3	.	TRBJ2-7	CASSLGGAGETEQYF	TGTGCCAGCAGCTTAGGAGGGGCAGGGGAAACCGAGCAGTACTTC
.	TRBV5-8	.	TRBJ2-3	CASSFVVRPDTQYF	TGTGCCAGCAGCTTCGTGGTCAGGCCGGATACGCAGTATTTT
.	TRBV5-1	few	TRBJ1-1	CASSHNTEAFF	TGCGCCAGCAGCCATAACACTGAAGCTTTCTTT
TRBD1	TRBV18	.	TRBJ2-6	CASSRQGAGANVLTF	TGTGCCAGCTCACGGCAGGGGGCCGGGGCCAACGTCCTGACTTTC
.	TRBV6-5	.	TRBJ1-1	CASGETTEAFF	TGTGCCAGCGGGGAGACCACTGAAGCTTTCTTT
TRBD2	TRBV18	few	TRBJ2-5	CASSRTSGSGETQYF	TGTGCCAGCTCACGGACTAGCGGGAGTGGCGAGACCCAGTACTTC
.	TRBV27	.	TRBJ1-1	CASSSWLEAFF	TGTGCCAGCAGTTCCTGGCTTGAAGCTTTCTTT
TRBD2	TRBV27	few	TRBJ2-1	CASRTLAGVGEQFF	TGTGCCAGCAGGACACTAGCGGGAGTGGGAGAGCAGTTCTTC
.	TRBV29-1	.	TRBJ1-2	CSVEDPNTGGGYTF	TGCAGCGTTGAAGACCCAAACACGGGGGGTGGCTACACCTTC
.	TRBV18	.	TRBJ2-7	CASSPPDINEQYF	TGTGCCAGCTCACCACCGGACATTAACGAGCAGTACTTC
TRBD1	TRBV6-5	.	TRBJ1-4	CASSSSLRGKLFF	TGTGCCAGCAGTTCAAGTCTCAGGGGGAAACTGTTTTTT
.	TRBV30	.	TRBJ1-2	CAWSGFNYGYTF	TGTGCCTGGAGCGGGTTTAACTATGGCTACACCTTC
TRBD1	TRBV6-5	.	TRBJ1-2	CASSFTRDSRYTF	TGTGCCAGCAGTTTTACCCGGGACAGCCGCTACACCTTC
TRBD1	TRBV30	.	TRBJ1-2	CAWSRDRRPYGYTF	TGTGCCTGGAGTCGGGACAGGAGGCCCTATGGCTACACCTTC
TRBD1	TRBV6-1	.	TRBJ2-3	CASSPRQGPDTQYF	TGTGCCAGCAGTCCCCGACAGGGACCAGATACGCAGTATTTT
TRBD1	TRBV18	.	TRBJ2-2	CASSTRTGVTGELFF	TGTGCCAGCTCAACCCGGACAGGGGTGACCGGGGAGCTGTTTTTT
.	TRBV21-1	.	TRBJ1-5	CASSPDRGIVSNQPQHF	TGTGCCAGCAGCCCGGACAGGGGCATCGTTAGCAATCAGCCCCAGCATTTT
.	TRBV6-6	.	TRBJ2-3	CASSPRRGGIDTQYF	TGTGCCAGCAGCCCCCGGCGGGGTGGTATAGATACGCAGTATTTT
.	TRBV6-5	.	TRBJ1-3	CASQGYSGNTIYF	TGTGCCAGTCAGGGCTACTCTGGAAACACCATATATTTT
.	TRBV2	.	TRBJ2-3	CASSLSGVADTQYF	TGTGCCAGCTCCCTATCCGGGGTAGCAGATACGCAGTATTTT
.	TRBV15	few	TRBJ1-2	CATSRVRDGGYTF	TGTGCCACCAGCAGAGTCAGGGATGGGGGCTACACCTTC
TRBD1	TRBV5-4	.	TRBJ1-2	CASSWDSSDYGYTF	TGTGCCAGCAGTTGGGACAGCAGTGACTATGGCTACACCTTC
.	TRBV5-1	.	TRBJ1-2	CASSLWQGTDGYTF	TGCGCCAGCAGCTTGTGGCAGGGAACGGATGGCTACACCTTC
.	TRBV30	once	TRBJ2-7	CAGRGRGHGEQYF	TGTGCCGGTCGGGGGCGGGGGCACGGCGAGCAGTACTTC
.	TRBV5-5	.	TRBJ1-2	CASSLATANYGYTF	TGTGCCAGCAGCTTGGCTACGGCTAACTATGGCTACACCTTC
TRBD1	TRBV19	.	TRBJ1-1	CASSINRGETEAFF	TGTGCCAGTAGTATCAACAGGGGTGAGACTGAAGCTTTCTTT
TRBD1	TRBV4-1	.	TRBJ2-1	CASSQAQGYNEQFF	TGCGCCAGCAGCCAAGCACAGGGGTACAATGAGCAGTTCTTC
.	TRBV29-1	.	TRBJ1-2	CSVDSGPVAGYTF	TGCAGCGTTGATTCAGGGCCGGTAGCTGGCTACACCTTC
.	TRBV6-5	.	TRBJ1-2	CASARGGADGYTF	TGTGCCAGCGCCCGGGGAGGGGCGGATGGCTACACCTTC
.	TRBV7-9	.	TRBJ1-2	CASSLEGDPYGYTF	TGTGCCAGCAGCTTAGAGGGGGATCCCTATGGCTACACCTTC
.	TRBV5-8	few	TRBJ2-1	CASSLEYTGPGWKNEQFF	TGTGCCAGCAGCTTGGAGTACACAGGGCCTGGATGGAAGAATGAGCAGTTCTTC
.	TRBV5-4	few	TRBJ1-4	CASSLWGGLGPDEKLFF	TGTGCCAGCAGCTTGTGGGGGGGCTTAGGGCCGGATGAAAAACTGTTTTTT
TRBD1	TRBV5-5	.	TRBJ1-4	CASSLEDRGTGVEKLFF	TGTGCCAGCAGCTTGGAGGATAGGGGGACAGGGGTCGAAAAACTGTTTTTT
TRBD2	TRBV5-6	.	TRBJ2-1	CASREGLAGAGEQFF	TGTGCCAGCAGGGAGGGACTAGCGGGGGCTGGTGAGCAGTTCTTC
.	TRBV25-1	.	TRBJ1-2	CASSGQGNNYGYTF	TGTGCCAGCAGTGGCCAGGGCAATAACTATGGCTACACCTTC
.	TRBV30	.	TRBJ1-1	CAWSEQVNTEAFF	TGTGCCTGGAGTGAACAGGTGAACACTGAAGCTTTCTTT
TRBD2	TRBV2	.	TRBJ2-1	CASSDSGSSYNEQFF	TGTGCCAGCAGTGATAGCGGGAGCTCCTACAATGAGCAGTTCTTC
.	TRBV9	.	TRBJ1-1	CASSANSGYTEAFF	TGTGCCAGCAGCGCGAACAGTGGGTACACTGAAGCTTTCTTT